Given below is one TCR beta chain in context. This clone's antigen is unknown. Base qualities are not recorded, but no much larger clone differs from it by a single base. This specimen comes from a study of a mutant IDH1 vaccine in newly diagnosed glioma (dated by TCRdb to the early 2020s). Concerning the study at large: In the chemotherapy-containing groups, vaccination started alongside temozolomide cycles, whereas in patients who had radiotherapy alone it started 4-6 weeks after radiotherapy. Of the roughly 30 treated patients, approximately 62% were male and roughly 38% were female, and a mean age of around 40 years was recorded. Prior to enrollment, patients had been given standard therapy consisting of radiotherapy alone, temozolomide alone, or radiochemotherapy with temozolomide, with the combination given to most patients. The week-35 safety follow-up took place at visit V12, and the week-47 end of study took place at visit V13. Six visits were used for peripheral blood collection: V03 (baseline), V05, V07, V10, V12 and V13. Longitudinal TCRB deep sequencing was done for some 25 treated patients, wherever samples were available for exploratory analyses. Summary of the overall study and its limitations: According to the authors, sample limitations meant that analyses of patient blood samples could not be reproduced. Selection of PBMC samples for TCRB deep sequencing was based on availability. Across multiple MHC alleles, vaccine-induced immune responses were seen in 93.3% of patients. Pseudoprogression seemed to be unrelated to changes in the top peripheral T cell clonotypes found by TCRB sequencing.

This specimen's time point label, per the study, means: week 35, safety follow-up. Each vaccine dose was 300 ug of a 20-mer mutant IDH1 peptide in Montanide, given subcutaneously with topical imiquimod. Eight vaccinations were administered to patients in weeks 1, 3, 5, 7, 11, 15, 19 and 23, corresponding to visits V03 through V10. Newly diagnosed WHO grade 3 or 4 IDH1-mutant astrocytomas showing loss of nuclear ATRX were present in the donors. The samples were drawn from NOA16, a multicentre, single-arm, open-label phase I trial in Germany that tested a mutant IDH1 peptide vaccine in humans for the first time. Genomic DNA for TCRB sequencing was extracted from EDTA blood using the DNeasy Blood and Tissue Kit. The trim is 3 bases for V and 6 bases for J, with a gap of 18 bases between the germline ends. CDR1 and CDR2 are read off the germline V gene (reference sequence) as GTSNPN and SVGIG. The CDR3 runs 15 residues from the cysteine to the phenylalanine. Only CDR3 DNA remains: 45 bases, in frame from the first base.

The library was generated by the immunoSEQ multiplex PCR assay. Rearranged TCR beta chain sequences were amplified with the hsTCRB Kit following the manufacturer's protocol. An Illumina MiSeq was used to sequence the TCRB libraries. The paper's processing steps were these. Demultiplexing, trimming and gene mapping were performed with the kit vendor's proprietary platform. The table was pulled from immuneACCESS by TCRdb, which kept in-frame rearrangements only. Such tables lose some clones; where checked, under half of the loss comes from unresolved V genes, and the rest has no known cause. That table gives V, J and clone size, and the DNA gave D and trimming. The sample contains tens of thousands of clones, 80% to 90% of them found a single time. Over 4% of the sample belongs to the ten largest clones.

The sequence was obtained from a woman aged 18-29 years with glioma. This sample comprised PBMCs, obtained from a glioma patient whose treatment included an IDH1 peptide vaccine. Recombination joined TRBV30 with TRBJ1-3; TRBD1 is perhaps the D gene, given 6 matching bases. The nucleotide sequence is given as TGTGCCTGGAGCGCAGGGAAGGGGGGCGTAAACACCATATATTTT. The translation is CAWSAGKGGVNTIYF.